The TCR beta chain described here comes from a study of T cell responses to AZD1222 COVID-19 vaccine. This CDR3 has 15 residues. Germline loops: CDR1 MGHDK, CDR2 SYGVNS. V lost 4 bases to trimming and J lost 3 bases; unmatched junction nucleotides: 7. Assay used: immunoSEQ multiplex PCR; TCRdb lists only in-frame clones, some missing. Seen here are 140,000 or so clones, roughly 91% observed once, and the top ten hold about 2%. This clone appeared a single time. The genes are TRBV25-1 and TRBJ2-3; TRBD2 aligns across 7 bases. The sample here was peripheral blood, taken 28 days after the second AZD1222 dose. This TCR came from an adult who received the AZD1222 COVID-19 vaccine. The CDR3 region is CASSVGGSGTDTQYF. CDR3 bases: TGTGCCAGCAGTGTTGGCGGGAGCGGAACAGATACGCAGTATTTT.